The T cell receptor (beta chain) under discussion was sequenced for a study of blood T cell repertoires in COVID-19. Study overall: The samples span acute and convalescent COVID-19 from the United States, Italy and Spain. From T cells, B-cell-depleted T cells, or PBMCs came the material, which was cDNA or gDNA.

As handled by the study authors: Reference gene primer amplification yielded estimated nucleated cell counts. The data were produced by immunoSEQ multiplex PCR, yet TCRdb's version contains in-frame clones alone and is incomplete. V and J calls and clone size come straight from that table; D and trimming were deduced from the DNA. The repertoire consists of over 90,000 clones, with 75% to 90% occurring once and the leading ten covering 3.5% to 5%. The material sequenced was peripheral blood. This TCR came from a human donor in a cohort sampled during active COVID-19.

CDR3 residues: CAISGNQGPPGELFF. CDR3 DNA: TGTGCCATCAGTGGAAACCAGGGGCCCCCCGGGGAGCTGTTTTTT. This rearrangement joins TRBV10-3 to TRBJ2-2, with D possibly being TRBD1 (6 bases). This CDR3 spans 15 amino acids. The germline V gene has CDR1 ENHRY and CDR2 SYGVKD. Trimming shortened V by 4 bases and J by 6 bases, and 15 bases separated the two germline ends.